One sample yielded the 30 T cell receptor beta chains listed below, sequenced in a study of post-analysis software for immune sequencing data. These receptors are not linked to any known antigen. The study, taken as a whole, reports: Patients used about 5 TRBV segments, including TRBV5-6, TRBV5-1 and TRBV20-1, more often than controls.

Presence of unique molecular identifiers characterized the TCR beta cDNA libraries. Via MiXCR, TCRdb re-called the PCR reads, giving one row per CDR3 protein. In the table there are some 370,000 distinct CDR3 sequences, 30% to 45% of which are singletons. The sequencing sample was made of blood. Source of these receptors: a girl aged 10-17 years with multiple sclerosis.

This chain uses TRBV28 with TRBJ1-2, with 8 bases identical to TRBD1. With V trimmed by 8 bases and J by 8 bases, 13 bases remained unmatched. The V gene's germline CDR1 is MDHEN and CDR2 SYDVKM. This CDR3 spans 14 amino acids. The CDR3 loop is CASGGTGVLSGYTF. CDR3 in DNA: TGTGCCAGCGGCGGGACAGGCGTCCTCTCCGGCTACACCTTC.

The V call is TRBV5-1, the J call TRBJ1-2; D ambiguous. Germline-derived CDR1 and CDR2 are SGHRS and YFSETQ. Trimming left V 0 bases short and J 14 bases short, with 11 bases between. This CDR3 is 11 amino acids long. CDR3 DNA: TGCGCCAGCAGCTTGGATGGCGCTAAGACCTTC. It specifies CASSLDGAKTF.

This clonotype has a handful of counts. The chain combines TRBV28 with TRBJ1-5; possible D gene TRBD1, 6 bases. The CDR3 has 15 amino acids. V was shortened by 3 bases and J by 10 bases, with 19 bases between the two germline ends. The germline V gene has CDR1 MDHEN and CDR2 SYDVKM. The CDR3 is CASSFVGGAKVPQHF. CDR3 DNA: TGTGCCAGCAGTTTTGTTGGGGGGGCCAAAGTCCCCCAGCATTTT.

This clonotype has only a few counts. The V call is TRBV12-3 or TRBV12-4, the J call TRBJ2-1, with a possible D match to TRBD2 (5 bases). V gave up 7 bases and J gave up 4 bases, with 14 bases separating them. This CDR3 contains 14 residues. In DNA form, the CDR3 reads TGTGCCAGCATCCCGGACTTGATTTACAATGAGCAGTTCTTC. Its protein is CASIPDLIYNEQFF.

The chain links TRBV6-6 to TRBJ2-5; D might be TRBD1 or TRBD2, each matching 5 bases. Germline V gene lookup returns CDR1 MNHNY and CDR2 SVGAGI (reference sequence). This CDR3 contains 13 residues. The V end was cut by 6 bases, the J end by 12 bases, with 20 bases between. The CDR3 loop is CASSPGQPRGEYF. DNA of the CDR3: TGTGCCAGCAGCCCCGGGCAGCCTCGAGGGGAGTACTTC.

The rearrangement uses TRBV6-5 and TRBJ2-1; 9 bases line up with TRBD1. The germline V gene has CDR1 MNHEY and CDR2 SVGAGI. V dropped 4 bases and J dropped 6; count of bases not matched to a gene: 7. The CDR3 length is 15 residues. CDR3: CASSSRTGDGNEQFF. The CDR3 region has the DNA TGTGCCAGCAGTTCCCGGACAGGGGACGGCAATGAGCAGTTCTTC.

The chain links TRBV24-1 to TRBJ1-2, with TRBD1 identical over 7 bases. Trimming took 2 bases from V and 4 from J; bases not matched to a gene: 3. Germline CDR1 reads KGHDR; CDR2 reads SFDVKD. This CDR3 is 14 amino acids long. DNA of the CDR3: TGTGCCACCAGTGATTCGGACAGGACCTATGGCTACACCTTC. As protein: CATSDSDRTYGYTF.

This rearrangement joins TRBV12-3 or TRBV12-4 to TRBJ2-7, with 10 bases aligning to TRBD2. The CDR3 is made up of 14 amino acids. Trimming took 4 bases from V and 3 from J; bases not matched to a gene: 3. The CDR3 bases are TGTGCCAGCAGTTGGACTAGCGGTAACTACGAGCAGTACTTC. Encoded protein: CASSWTSGNYEQYF.

This clonotype came up a few times. The CDR3 bases are TGTGCCAGCAGTTACTCGGTCTGGCAGGGTAATTCACCCCTCCACTTT. Protein: CASSYSVWQGNSPLHF. V is TRBV6-5 and J is TRBJ1-6; a weak D match, TRBD1 (5 bases). Germline CDR1 MNHEY, CDR2 SVGAGI. Trimming removed 0 bases from V and 6 bases from J, with 12 bases in between. The CDR3 is made up of 16 amino acids.

V gene TRBV4-1 combines with J gene TRBJ2-7; the D is unclear. Germline loops: CDR1 MGHRA, CDR2 YSYEKL. CDR3 length equals 16 residues. Trimming took 4 bases from V and 0 from J, leaving 16 bases between them. Here the CDR3 reads CASSLTTGFSSYEQYF. In DNA form, the CDR3 reads TGCGCCAGCAGCCTCACCACTGGGTTTAGCTCCTACGAGCAGTACTTC.

This clonotype appeared a few times. The rearrangement joins TRBV7-2 to TRBJ2-5, with TRBD2 matching over 9 bases. Losses at the gene ends were 5 bases for V and 5 bases for J; bases not matched to a gene: 12. CDR1 is SGHTA and CDR2 is FQGNSA in the germline V gene. This CDR3 has 16 amino acids. In DNA, the CDR3 is TGTGCCAGCAGCCCCATGGGCGGGGGGGCAGCCGAGACCCAGTACTTC. Translating it yields CASSPMGGGAAETQYF.

V gene TRBV7-9 combines with J gene TRBJ2-3; weak D call: TRBD2 (5 bases). V shed 3 bases and J shed 2 bases, with 9 bases lying between them. CDR3 length: 14 amino acids. Germline values: CDR1 SEHNR, CDR2 FQNEAQ (reference sequence). DNA for the CDR3: TGTGCCAGCAGCTTTAGCGAGGACACAGATACGCAGTATTTT. Its translation is CASSFSEDTDTQYF.

The J gene is TRBJ1-2, the V gene TRBV29-1; no firm D call. V lost 1 base, J lost 2 bases, and 8 bases lay in between. Germline V CDR1 and CDR2: SQVTM, ANQGSEA. The CDR3 spans 13 residues. The CDR3 protein is CSVEGGPNYGYTF. The CDR3 DNA reads as TGCAGCGTTGAAGGGGGTCCCAACTATGGCTACACCTTC.

This chain joins TRBV11-2 and TRBJ2-3; 12 bases are shared with TRBD2. V was clipped by 5 bases and J by 6 bases; unmatched bases: 6. The CDR3 has 15 amino acids. The V gene's germline CDR1 is SGHAT and CDR2 FQNNGV. This CDR3 reads CASSASGGEWDTQYF. Here the CDR3 DNA reads TGTGCCAGCAGCGCTAGCGGGGGGGAATGGGATACGCAGTATTTT.

DNA of the CDR3: TGCAGTGCTAGCTCGGCTACAGATACGCAGTATTTT. Residues: CSASSATDTQYF. The chain joins TRBV20-1 to TRBJ2-3, with D unclear. Per the germline V gene, CDR1 is DFQATT and CDR2 is SNEGSKA (reference sequence). There are 12 residues in the CDR3. Trimming removed 3 bases from V and 3 bases from J, with 7 bases in between.

CDR3 sequence: CASSRDGGDEKLFF. CDR3 DNA: TGTGCCAGCAGCCGGGACGGGGGAGACGAAAAACTGTTTTTT. This chain links TRBV7-9 with TRBJ1-4; D may be TRBD1 (5 bases). CDR1 SEHNR and CDR2 FQNEAQ come from the germline V gene (reference sequence). Deletions cut 5 bases from V and 8 bases from J, with 15 bases between. The CDR3 totals 14 residues.

This chain links TRBV11-2 with TRBJ2-1, with D perhaps TRBD2 (5 bases). Trimming left V 1 base short and J 9 bases short, with 19 bases between. The length of the CDR3 is 16 residues. The germline CDR1 and CDR2 sequences are SGHAT and FQNNGV. For the CDR3, the DNA is TGTGCCAGCAGCTTAGCGGGGTACGGCGAGCTAGGTGAGCAGTTCTTC. Translated: CASSLAGYGELGEQFF.

This clonotype was counted many times. The V and J genes are TRBV5-5 and TRBJ2-4; TRBD2 matches at 11 bases. The CDR3 has 14 residues. Per germline, CDR1 SGHKS and CDR2 YYEKEE (reference sequence). V trimming: 5 bases; J trimming: 6 bases; junction bases outside the gene matches: 4. The CDR3 bases are TGTGCCAGCAGTCCGGGACTAGCGGTAAACATTCAGTACTTC. This sequence encodes CASSPGLAVNIQYF.

The chain employs TRBV12-3 or TRBV12-4 and TRBJ2-7; D is perhaps TRBD1 or TRBD2 (5 bases each). This CDR3 is 14 amino acids long. V gave up 6 bases and J gave up 3 bases, with 15 bases separating them. CDR3 nucleotides: TGTGCCAGCAGCCCCGGGGCCGGATACTACGAGCAGTACTTC. Protein: CASSPGAGYYEQYF.

This clonotype occurred a few times. V and J are TRBV12-3 or TRBV12-4 and TRBJ1-5; D call uncertain. This CDR3 contains 16 residues. Deletions cut 5 bases from V and 5 bases from J, with 19 bases between. CDR3 region: CASSPSVKGSYQPQHF. CDR3 bases: TGTGCCAGCAGTCCTAGCGTAAAGGGCAGTTATCAGCCCCAGCATTTT.

In DNA, the CDR3 is TGTGCCAGCAGCCGACAGGAGGCCTATGGCTACACCTTC. Its protein product is CASSRQEAYGYTF. The chain is built from TRBV11-2 and TRBJ1-2; weak D call: TRBD1 (6 bases). Germline CDR1 SGHAT, CDR2 FQNNGV. V was trimmed by 5 bases and J by 4 bases, leaving 11 bases between them. The CDR3 is made up of 13 amino acids.

This clonotype came up a few times. The chain is built from TRBV5-1 and TRBJ1-5, with D hard to call. V was pared by 2 bases and J by 2 bases, with 11 bases between. The CDR3 extends over 15 amino acids. Per the germline V gene, CDR1 is SGHRS and CDR2 is YFSETQ. CDR3: CASSLNGDGNQPQHF. DNA for the CDR3: TGCGCCAGCAGCTTAAACGGGGATGGCAATCAGCCCCAGCATTTT.

This rearrangement joins TRBV7-8 to TRBJ1-5; no reliable D call. The CDR3 is 13 amino acids. Per the germline V gene, CDR1 is SGHVS and CDR2 is FQNEAQ. Trimming stripped 5 bases from V and 7 bases from J, with 12 bases between. CDR3 in DNA: TGTGCCAGCAGCCCGCGGATGGGCCAGCCCCAGCATTTT. Translation gives CASSPRMGQPQHF.

As to this clonotype: This may be a read error: a much more frequent sequence differs by one nucleotide. This chain links TRBV20-1 with TRBJ2-1; D is perhaps TRBD1 (6 bases). Germline CDR1 reads DFQATT; CDR2 reads SNEGSKA (reference sequence). The CDR3 contains 12 residues. The CDR3 spells CSALTWDNGQFF. In nucleotides, the CDR3 is TGCAGTGCCTTGACCTGGGACAATGGGCAGTTCTTC.

This chain connects TRBV28 to TRBJ1-5, with a possible D match to TRBD1 (6 bases). The CDR3 is 12 residues long. Germline assignment: CDR1 MDHEN and CDR2 SYDVKM. V gave up 10 bases and J gave up 3 bases, with 10 bases separating them. CDR3 amino acids: CAITGPNQPQHF. For the CDR3, the DNA is TGTGCCATCACAGGGCCCAATCAGCCCCAGCATTTT.

This chain connects TRBV12-3 or TRBV12-4 to TRBJ2-3; 11 bases map to TRBD2. V was pared by 5 bases and J by 2 bases, with 9 bases of the junction left unmatched. CDR3 length: 17 residues. In nucleotides, the CDR3 is TGTGCCAGCAGTCCCCCTAGCGGGGGGCCAAACACAGATACGCAGTATTTT. It encodes CASSPPSGGPNTDTQYF.

This clonotype occurred a few times. The chain carries TRBV9 and TRBJ2-5; 8 bases are a match to TRBD1. V lost 0 bases to trimming and J lost 5 bases; unmatched junction nucleotides: 9. Looked up from germline, CDR1 is SGDLS and CDR2 is YYNGEE. This CDR3 region has 16 residues. The CDR3 region is CASSVESGGAWETQYF. In DNA form, the CDR3 reads TGTGCCAGCAGCGTAGAGTCAGGGGGCGCATGGGAGACCCAGTACTTC. Full variable domain (remainder filled in from reference TRBV9 and TRBJ2-5): DSGVTQTPKHLITATGQRVTLRCSPRSGDLSVYWYQQSLDQGLQFLIQYYNGEERAKGNILERFSAQQFPDLHSELNLSSLELGDSALYFCASSVESGGAWETQYFGPGTRLLVL.

This clonotype came up a few times. One junction end does not reproduce the germline sequence, and a read error may be involved. The chain is built from TRBV6-2 or TRBV6-3 and TRBJ1-5, with D uncertain. Per the germline V gene, CDR1 is MNHEY and CDR2 is SVGEGT. This CDR3 region has 14 residues. The CDR3 region has the DNA TGTGCCAGCAGCACCCCGTGGAGCAATCGGCCCCAGCATTTT. Protein sequence: CASSTPWSNRPQHF.

This clonotype appeared a few times. This sequence joins TRBV4-3 and TRBJ2-7, with D possibly matching TRBD1 (5 bases). CDR1 and CDR2 from the germline V gene are LGHNA and YSLEER. V was cut by 0 bases and J by 6 bases, with 9 bases left in between. The CDR3 covers 13 residues. This CDR3 is CASSQEFRAEQYF. CDR3 nucleotide sequence: TGCGCCAGCAGCCAAGAGTTCAGGGCCGAGCAGTACTTC.

CDR3 coding DNA: TGTGCCAGCACCAGGGACAGGATCAACTACGAGCAGTACTTC. Its protein product is CASTRDRINYEQYF. This rearrangement joins TRBV28 to TRBJ2-7, with 8 positions matching TRBD1. Germline-derived CDR1 and CDR2 are MDHEN and SYDVKM. The CDR3 has 14 amino acids. V dropped 7 bases and J dropped 3; count of bases not matched to a gene: 8.